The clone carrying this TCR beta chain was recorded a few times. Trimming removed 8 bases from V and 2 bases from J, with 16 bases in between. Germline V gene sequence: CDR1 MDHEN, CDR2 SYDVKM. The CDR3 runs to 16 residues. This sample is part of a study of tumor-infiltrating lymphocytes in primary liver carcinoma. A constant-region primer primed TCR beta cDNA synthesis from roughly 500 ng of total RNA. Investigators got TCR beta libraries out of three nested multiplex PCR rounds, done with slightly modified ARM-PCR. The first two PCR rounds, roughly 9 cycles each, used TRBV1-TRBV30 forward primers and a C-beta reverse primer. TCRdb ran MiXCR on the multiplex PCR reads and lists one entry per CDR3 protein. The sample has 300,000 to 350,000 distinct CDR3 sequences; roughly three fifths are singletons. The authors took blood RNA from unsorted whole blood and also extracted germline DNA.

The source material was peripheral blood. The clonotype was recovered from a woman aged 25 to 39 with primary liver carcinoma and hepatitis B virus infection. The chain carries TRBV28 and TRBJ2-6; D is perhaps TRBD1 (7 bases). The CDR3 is CASGRQGLAGANVLTF. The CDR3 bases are TGTGCCAGCGGGCGACAGGGACTTGCTGGGGCCAACGTCCTGACTTTC.